The sequence of this TCR beta chain was determined in a study of CD8 T cells in ankylosing spondylitis. Study-wide points: CD8+ cells made up the disease-linked clones, which were relatively rare in peripheral blood. It appeared that ankylosing spondylitis blood was characterized by a TCR beta motif of eight highly homologous variants. Enrichment of disease-linked clones was reportedly significant in matched ankylosing spondylitis synovial fluid.

In TCRdb, the 5' RACE reads were re-called with MiXCR into one record per CDR3 protein. The table shows tens of thousands of distinct CDR3 sequences, with roughly 8.5% occurring only once. Between the trimmed V and J ends, which lost 2 bases and 0 bases, there was a span of 8 bases. The CDR3 length is 14 residues. Germline V gene data show CDR1 as SEHNR and CDR2 as FQNEAQ (reference sequence). In regard to this clonotype: Its specificity is not known.

The specimen sequenced was blood, either unsorted or a sorted T cell fraction (not recorded which). The sequence was obtained from a male donor with ankylosing spondylitis. V gene TRBV7-9 combines with J gene TRBJ2-7; possibly TRBD1 for D (5 bases). The CDR3 is CASSLLDSSYEQYV. CDR3 bases: TGTGCCAGCAGCTTACTAGACAGCTCCTACGAGCAGTACGTC.